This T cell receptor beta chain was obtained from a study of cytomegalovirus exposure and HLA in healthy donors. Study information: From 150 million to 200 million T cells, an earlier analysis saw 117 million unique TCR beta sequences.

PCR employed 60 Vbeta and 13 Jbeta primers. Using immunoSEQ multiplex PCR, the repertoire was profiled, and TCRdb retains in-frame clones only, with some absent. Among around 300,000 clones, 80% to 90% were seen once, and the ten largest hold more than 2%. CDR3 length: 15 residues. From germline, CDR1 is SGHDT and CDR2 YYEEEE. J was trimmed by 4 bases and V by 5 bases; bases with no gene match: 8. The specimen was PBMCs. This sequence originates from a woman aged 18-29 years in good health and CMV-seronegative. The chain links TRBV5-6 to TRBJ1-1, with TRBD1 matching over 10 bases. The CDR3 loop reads CASSHGQGVGTEAFF. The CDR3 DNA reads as TGTGCCAGCAGTCACGGACAGGGGGTAGGCACTGAAGCTTTCTTT. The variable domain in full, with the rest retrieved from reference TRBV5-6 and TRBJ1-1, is DAGVTQSPTHLIKTRGQQVTLRCSPKSGHDTVSWYQQALGQGPQFIFQYYEEEERQRGNFPDRFSGHQFPNYSSELNVNALLLGDSALYLCASSHGQGVGTEAFFGQGTRLTVV.